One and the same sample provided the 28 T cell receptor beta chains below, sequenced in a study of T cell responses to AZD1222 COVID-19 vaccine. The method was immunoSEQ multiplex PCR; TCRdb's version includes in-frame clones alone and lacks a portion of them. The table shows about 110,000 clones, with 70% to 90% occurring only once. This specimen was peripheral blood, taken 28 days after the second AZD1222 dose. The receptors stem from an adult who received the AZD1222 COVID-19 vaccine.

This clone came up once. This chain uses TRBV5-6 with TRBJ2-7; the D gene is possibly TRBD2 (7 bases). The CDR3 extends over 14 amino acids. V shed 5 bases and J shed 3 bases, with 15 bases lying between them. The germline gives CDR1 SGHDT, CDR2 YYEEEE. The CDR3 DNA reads TGTGCCAGCAGGATGAGGGGGAGGGACTACGAGCAGTACTTC. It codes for CASRMRGRDYEQYF.

CDR3 sequence reads: CASSQLGGYEQYF. CDR3 nucleotides: TGTGCCAGCAGCCAGTTAGGGGGATACGAGCAGTACTTC. The V gene is TRBV3-1 (or the pseudogene TRBV3-2), the J gene TRBJ2-7; possible D gene TRBD1, 6 bases. From germline, CDR1 is LGHDT and CDR2 YNNKEL (reference sequence). The CDR3 spans 13 residues. V lost 3 bases and J 4 bases, leaving 10 bases between the germline ends.

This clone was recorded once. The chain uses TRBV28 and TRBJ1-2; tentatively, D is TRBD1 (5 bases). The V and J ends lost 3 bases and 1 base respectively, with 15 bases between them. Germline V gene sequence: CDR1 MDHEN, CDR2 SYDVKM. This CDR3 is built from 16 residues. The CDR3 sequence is CASSFPPTDINYGYTF. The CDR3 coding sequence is TGTGCCAGCAGTTTCCCCCCGACAGATATTAACTATGGCTACACCTTC.

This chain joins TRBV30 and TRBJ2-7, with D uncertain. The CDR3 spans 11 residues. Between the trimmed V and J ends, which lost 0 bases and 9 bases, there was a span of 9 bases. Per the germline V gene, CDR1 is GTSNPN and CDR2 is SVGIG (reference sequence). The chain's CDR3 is CAWSVLVLQYF. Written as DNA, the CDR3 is TGTGCCTGGAGTGTATTGGTGTTGCAGTACTTC.

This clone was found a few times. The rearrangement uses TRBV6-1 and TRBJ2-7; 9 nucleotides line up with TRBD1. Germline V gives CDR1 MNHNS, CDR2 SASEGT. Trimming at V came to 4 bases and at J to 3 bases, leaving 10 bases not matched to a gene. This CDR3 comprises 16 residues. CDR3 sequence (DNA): TGTGCCAGCAGTGCTCCCCGTACGACAGGGGGCTACGAGCAGTACTTC. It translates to CASSAPRTTGGYEQYF.

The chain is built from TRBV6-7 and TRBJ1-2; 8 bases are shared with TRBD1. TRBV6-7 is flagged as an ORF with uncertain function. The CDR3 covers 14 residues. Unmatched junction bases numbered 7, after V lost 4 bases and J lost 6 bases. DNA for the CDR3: TGTGCCAGCAGTTTTGTCCAGGGGGCGAATGGCTACACCTTC. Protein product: CASSFVQGANGYTF.

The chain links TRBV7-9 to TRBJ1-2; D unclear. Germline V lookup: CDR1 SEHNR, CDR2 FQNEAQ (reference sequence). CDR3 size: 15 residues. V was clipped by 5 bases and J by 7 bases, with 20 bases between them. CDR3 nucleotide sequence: TGTGCCAGCAGCCCCACTGGGAGGGAAGAAAGTGGCTACACCTTC. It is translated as CASSPTGREESGYTF.

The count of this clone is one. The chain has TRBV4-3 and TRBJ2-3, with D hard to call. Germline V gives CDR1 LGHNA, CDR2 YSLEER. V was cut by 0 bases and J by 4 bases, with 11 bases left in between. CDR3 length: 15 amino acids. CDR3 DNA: TGCGCCAGCAGCCAAGAGCCGGTGGTCGCAGATACGCAGTATTTT. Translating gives CASSQEPVVADTQYF.

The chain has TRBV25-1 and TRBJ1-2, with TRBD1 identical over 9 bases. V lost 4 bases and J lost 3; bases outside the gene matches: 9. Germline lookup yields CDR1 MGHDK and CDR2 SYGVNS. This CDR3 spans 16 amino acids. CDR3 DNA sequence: TGTGCCAGCAGTGTGGGACAGGGATCCCCCTACTATGGCTACACCTTC. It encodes CASSVGQGSPYYGYTF.

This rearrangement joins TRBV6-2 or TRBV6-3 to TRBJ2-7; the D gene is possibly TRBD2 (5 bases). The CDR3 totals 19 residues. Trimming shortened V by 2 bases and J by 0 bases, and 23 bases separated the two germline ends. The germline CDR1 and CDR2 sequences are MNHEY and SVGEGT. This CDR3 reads CASSYNRGRIRNYSYEQYF. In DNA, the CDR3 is TGTGCCAGCAGTTACAACCGAGGGAGAATCCGAAACTACTCCTACGAGCAGTACTTC.

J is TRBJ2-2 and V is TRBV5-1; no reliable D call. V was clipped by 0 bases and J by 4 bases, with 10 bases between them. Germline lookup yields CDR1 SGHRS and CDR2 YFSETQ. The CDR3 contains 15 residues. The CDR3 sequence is CASSLVGRSTGELFF. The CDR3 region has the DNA TGCGCCAGCAGCTTGGTAGGTCGGTCCACCGGGGAGCTGTTTTTT.

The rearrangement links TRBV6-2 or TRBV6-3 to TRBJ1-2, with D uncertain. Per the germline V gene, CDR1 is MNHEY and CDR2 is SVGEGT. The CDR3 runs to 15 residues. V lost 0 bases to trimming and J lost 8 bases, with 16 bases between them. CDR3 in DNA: TGTGCCAGCAGTTACTCGTCAGAGGGAGGGCGAGGCTACACCTTC. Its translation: CASSYSSEGGRGYTF.

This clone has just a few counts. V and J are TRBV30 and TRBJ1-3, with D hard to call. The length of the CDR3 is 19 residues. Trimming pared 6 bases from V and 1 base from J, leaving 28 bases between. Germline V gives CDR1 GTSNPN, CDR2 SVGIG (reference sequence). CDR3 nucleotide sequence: TGTGCCTGCCGGGCGGTTTGGAAGGCTCCCAACCATTCTGGAAACACCATATATTTT. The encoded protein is CACRAVWKAPNHSGNTIYF. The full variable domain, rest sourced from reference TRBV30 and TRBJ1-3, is SQTIHQWPATLVQPVGSPLSLECTVEGTSNPNLYWYRQAAGRGLQLLFYSVGIGQISSEVPQNLSASRPQDRQFILSSKKLLLSDSGFYLCACRAVWKAPNHSGNTIYFGEGSWLTVV.

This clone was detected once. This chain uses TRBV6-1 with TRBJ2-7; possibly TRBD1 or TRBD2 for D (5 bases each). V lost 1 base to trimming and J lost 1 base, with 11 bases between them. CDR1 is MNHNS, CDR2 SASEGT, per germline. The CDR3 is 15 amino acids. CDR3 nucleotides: TGTGCCAGCAGTGAAGGGGCATGGGGGTCCTACGAGCAGTACTTC. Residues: CASSEGAWGSYEQYF.

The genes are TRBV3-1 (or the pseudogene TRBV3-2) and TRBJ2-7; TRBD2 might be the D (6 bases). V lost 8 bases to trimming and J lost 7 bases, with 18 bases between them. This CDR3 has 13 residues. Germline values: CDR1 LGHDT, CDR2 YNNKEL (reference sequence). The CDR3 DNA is TGTGCCAGCGGGGTAGGAGGGGCTAGGGAGCAGTACTTC. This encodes CASGVGGAREQYF.

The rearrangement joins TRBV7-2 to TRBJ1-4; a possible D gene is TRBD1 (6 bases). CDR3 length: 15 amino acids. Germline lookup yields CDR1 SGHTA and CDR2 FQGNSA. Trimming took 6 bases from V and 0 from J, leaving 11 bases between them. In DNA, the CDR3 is TGTGCCAGCAGTCGGACAGACACAACTAATGAAAAACTGTTTTTT. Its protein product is CASSRTDTTNEKLFF.

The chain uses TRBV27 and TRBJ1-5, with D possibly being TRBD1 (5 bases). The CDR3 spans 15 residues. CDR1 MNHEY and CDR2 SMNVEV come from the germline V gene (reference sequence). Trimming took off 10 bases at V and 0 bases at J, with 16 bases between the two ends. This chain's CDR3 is CATKSGFDSNQPQHF. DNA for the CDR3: TGTGCCACCAAATCAGGGTTTGATAGCAATCAGCCCCAGCATTTT.

The CDR3 region is CASSGTGAEQYF. The CDR3 coding sequence is TGCGCCAGCAGCGGGACAGGGGCCGAGCAGTACTTC. The chain is built from TRBV5-1 and TRBJ2-7; TRBD1 matches at 10 bases. V shed 4 bases, J shed 6 bases, and the junction held 1 base outside the gene matches. CDR1 is SGHRS, CDR2 YFSETQ, per germline. CDR3 length equals 12 residues.

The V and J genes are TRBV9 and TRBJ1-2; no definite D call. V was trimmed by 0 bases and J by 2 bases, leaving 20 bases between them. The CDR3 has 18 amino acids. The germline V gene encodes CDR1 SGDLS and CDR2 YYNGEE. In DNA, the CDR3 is TGTGCCAGCAGCGTAGTGGGTACCCCTACGGTATTCAACTATGGCTACACCTTC. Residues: CASSVVGTPTVFNYGYTF. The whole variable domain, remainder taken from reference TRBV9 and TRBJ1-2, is DSGVTQTPKHLITATGQRVTLRCSPRSGDLSVYWYQQSLDQGLQFLIQYYNGEERAKGNILERFSAQQFPDLHSELNLSSLELGDSALYFCASSVVGTPTVFNYGYTFGSGTRLTVV.

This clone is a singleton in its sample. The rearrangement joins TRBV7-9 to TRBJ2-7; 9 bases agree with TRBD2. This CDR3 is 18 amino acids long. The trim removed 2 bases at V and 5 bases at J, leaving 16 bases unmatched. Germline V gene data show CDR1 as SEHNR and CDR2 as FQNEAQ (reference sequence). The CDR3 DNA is TGTGCCAGCAGCTTAAAAACCCGGGGGTCTAGCGGGGAGCACGAGCAGTACTTC. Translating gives CASSLKTRGSSGEHEQYF.

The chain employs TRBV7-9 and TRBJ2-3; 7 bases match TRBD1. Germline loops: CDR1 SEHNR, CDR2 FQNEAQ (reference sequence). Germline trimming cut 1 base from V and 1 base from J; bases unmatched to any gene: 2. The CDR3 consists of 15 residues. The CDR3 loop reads CASSLDGTGTDTQYF. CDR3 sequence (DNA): TGTGCCAGCAGCTTAGATGGGACAGGCACAGATACGCAGTATTTT. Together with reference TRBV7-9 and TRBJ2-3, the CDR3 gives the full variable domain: DTGVSQNPRHKITKRGQNVTFRCDPISEHNRLYWYRQTLGQGPEFLTYFQNEAQLEKSRLLSDRFSAERPKGSFSTLEIQRTEQGDSAMYLCASSLDGTGTDTQYFGPGTRLTVL.

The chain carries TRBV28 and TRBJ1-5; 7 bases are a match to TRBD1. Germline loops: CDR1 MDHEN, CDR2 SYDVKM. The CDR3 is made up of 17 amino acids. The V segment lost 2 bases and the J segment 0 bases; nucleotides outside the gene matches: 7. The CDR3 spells CASSLRTGAFSNQPQHF. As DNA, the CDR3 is TGTGCCAGCAGTTTACGTACAGGGGCGTTTAGCAATCAGCCCCAGCATTTT.

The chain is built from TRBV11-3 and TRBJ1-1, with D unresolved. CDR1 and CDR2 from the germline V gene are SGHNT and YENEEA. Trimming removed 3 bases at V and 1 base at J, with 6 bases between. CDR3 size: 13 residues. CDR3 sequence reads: CASSFGKNTEAFF. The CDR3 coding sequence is TGTGCCAGCAGCTTCGGGAAGAACACTGAAGCTTTCTTT. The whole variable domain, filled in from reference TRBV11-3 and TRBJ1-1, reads EAGVVQSPRYKIIEKKQPVAFWCNPISGHNTLYWYLQNLGQGPELLIRYENEEAVDDSQLPKDRFSAERLKGVDSTLKIQPAELGDSAVYLCASSFGKNTEAFFGQGTRLTVV.

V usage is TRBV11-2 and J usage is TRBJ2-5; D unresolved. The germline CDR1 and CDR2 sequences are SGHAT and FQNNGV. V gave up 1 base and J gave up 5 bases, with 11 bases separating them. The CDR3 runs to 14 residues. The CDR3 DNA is TGTGCCAGCAGCTTAGCTGCGGCACTGGAGACCCAGTACTTC. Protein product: CASSLAAALETQYF. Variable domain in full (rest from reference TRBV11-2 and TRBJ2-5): EAGVAQSPRYKIIEKRQSVAFWCNPISGHATLYWYQQILGQGPKLLIQFQNNGVVDDSQLPKDRFSAERLKGVDSTLKIQPAKLEDSAVYLCASSLAAALETQYFGPGTRLLVL.

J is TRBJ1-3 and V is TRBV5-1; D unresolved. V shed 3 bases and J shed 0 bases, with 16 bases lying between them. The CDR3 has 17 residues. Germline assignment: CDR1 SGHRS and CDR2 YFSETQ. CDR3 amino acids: CASSSVPGPFSGNTIYF. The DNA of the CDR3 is TGCGCCAGCAGCTCGGTGCCAGGACCTTTCTCTGGAAACACCATATATTTT. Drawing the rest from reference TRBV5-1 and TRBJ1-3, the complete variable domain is KAGVTQTPRYLIKTRGQQVTLSCSPISGHRSVSWYQQTPGQGLQFLFEYFSETQRNKGNFPGRFSGRQFSNSRSEMNVSTLELGDSALYLCASSSVPGPFSGNTIYFGEGSWLTVV.

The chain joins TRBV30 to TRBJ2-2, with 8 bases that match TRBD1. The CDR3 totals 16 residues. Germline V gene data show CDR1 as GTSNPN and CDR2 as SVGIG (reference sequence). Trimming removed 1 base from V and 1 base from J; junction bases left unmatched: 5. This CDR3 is CAWSARTGWNTGELFF. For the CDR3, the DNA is TGTGCCTGGAGTGCAAGGACAGGGTGGAACACCGGGGAGCTGTTTTTT.

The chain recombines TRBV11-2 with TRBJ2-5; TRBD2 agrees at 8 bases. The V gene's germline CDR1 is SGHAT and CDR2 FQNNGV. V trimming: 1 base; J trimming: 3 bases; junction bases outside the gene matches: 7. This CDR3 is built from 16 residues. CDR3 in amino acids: CASSLALAGSKETQYF. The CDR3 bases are TGTGCCAGCAGCTTAGCATTAGCGGGGTCTAAAGAGACCCAGTACTTC.

This CDR3 is CASSPPGWANEKLFF. DNA of the CDR3: TGTGCCAGTAGTCCGCCGGGGTGGGCTAATGAAAAACTGTTTTTT. The V and J genes are TRBV19 and TRBJ1-4; D is undetermined. V lost 5 bases and J 3 bases, leaving 13 bases between the germline ends. The germline gives CDR1 LNHDA, CDR2 SQIVND (reference sequence). The length of the CDR3 is 15 residues. Full variable domain (outside the CDR3, taken from reference TRBV19 and TRBJ1-4): DGGITQSPKYLFRKEGQNVTLSCEQNLNHDAMYWYRQDPGQGLRLIYYSQIVNDFQKGDIAEGYSVSREKKESFPLTVTSAQKNPTAFYLCASSPPGWANEKLFFGSGTQLSVL.